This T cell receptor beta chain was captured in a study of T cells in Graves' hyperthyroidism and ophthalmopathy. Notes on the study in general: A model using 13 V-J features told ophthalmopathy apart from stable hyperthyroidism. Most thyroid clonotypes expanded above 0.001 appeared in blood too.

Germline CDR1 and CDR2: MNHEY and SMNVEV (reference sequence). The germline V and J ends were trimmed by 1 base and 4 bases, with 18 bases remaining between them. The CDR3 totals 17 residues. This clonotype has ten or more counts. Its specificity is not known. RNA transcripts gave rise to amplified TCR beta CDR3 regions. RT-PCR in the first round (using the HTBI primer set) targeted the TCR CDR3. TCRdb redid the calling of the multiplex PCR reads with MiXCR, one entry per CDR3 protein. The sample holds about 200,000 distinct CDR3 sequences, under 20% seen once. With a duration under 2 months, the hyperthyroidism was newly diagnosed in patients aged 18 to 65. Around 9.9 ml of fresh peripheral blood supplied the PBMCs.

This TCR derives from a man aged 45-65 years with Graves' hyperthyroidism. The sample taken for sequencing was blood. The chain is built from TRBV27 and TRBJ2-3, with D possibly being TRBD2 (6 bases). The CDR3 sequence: CASSLFALAQWADTQYF. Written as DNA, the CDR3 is TGTGCCAGCAGTTTATTTGCCCTAGCGCAGTGGGCAGATACGCAGTATTTT.